This T cell receptor beta chain is from a study of blood T cell repertoires in COVID-19. Overall study context: T cells, B-cell-depleted T cells, or PBMCs provided the cDNA or gDNA that served as material.

In Seattle, patients joined the study during active infection and were tracked longitudinally. Per the study methods: Counts of nucleated cells, estimated from reference gene primer amplification, were obtained. Measured with immunoSEQ multiplex PCR; TCRdb has only the in-frame clones, and not every one. V and J calls and clone size are copied from that table; D and trimming were computed from the DNA. The sample includes 300,000 to 350,000 clones, 90% of them seen just once. Note on this clone: The sample carries other DNA sequences with the same CDR3.

CDR1 and CDR2 (germline): SNHLY, FYNNEI. The CDR3 is made up of 14 amino acids. V lost 6 bases and J lost 5; bases outside the gene matches: 6. This clonotype was obtained from a young woman with COVID-19, enrolled during active disease. The J gene is TRBJ2-5, the V gene TRBV2; 10 bases map to TRBD1. Sequencing input: peripheral blood. The CDR3 loop reads CASSRDRGRETQYF. The CDR3 DNA reads as TGTGCCAGCAGCAGGGACAGGGGTAGGGAGACCCAGTACTTC.